These T cell receptor beta chains were read from a single sample in a study of blood T cell repertoires in COVID-19. Using immunoSEQ multiplex PCR, the repertoire was profiled, and TCRdb retains in-frame clones only, with some absent. The sample lists under 250,000 clones, about 85% occurring once. The source material was peripheral blood. Receptor source: a man younger than 45 who had recovered from COVID-19. CDR3s include the opening cysteine and the closing phenylalanine or tryptophan. The order of the fields is V gene, J gene, clone size, D gene, CDR3 protein, CDR3 DNA. A D gene is named only where the DNA matches it firmly. Clone size is not always given. Where it is, it says once, few, many or a class for expanded clones.

TRBV7-9	TRBJ1-2	NA	TRBD1	CASSALRGGADGYTF	TGTGCCAGCAGCGCCCTACGAGGGGGCGCCGATGGCTACACCTTC
TRBV6-5	TRBJ2-3	NA	TRBD2	CASTRAGTSTDTQYF	TGTGCCAGCACCCGAGCGGGGACTAGCACAGATACGCAGTATTTT
TRBV9	TRBJ2-3	NA	TRBD2	CASSNSGGGTQYF	TGTGCCAGCAGCAATAGCGGGGGGGGTACGCAGTATTTT
TRBV6-4	TRBJ2-2	NA	NA	CASSDSSGTGELFF	TGTGCCAGCAGTGACTCGTCAGGGACCGGGGAGCTGTTTTTT
TRBV4-1	TRBJ1-2	NA	NA	CASSPRAGIYGYTF	TGCGCCAGCAGCCCACGGGCCGGGATCTATGGCTACACCTTC
TRBV15	TRBJ1-2	NA	NA	CATTSLNYGYTF	TGTGCCACCACTTCACTCAACTATGGCTACACCTTC
TRBV3-1/TRBV3-2	TRBJ2-7	NA	TRBD1	CASSHTGTGILTYEQYF	TGTGCCAGCAGCCACACCGGGACAGGGATATTAACCTACGAGCAGTACTTC
TRBV10-3	TRBJ2-7	NA	NA	CATNHRTAGMDEQYF	TGTGCCACTAACCATAGGACAGCAGGTATGGACGAGCAGTACTTC
TRBV6-6	TRBJ2-1	once	TRBD1	CASSLGGPEQFF	TGTGCCAGCAGTTTAGGGGGCCCTGAGCAGTTCTTC
TRBV6-5	TRBJ2-1	NA	TRBD1	CASSYSGTVFF	TGTGCCAGCAGTTACTCCGGGACAGTGTTCTTC
TRBV3-1/TRBV3-2	TRBJ1-2	NA	NA	CASSDAGGYTF	TGTGCCAGCAGCGACGCAGGGGGCTACACCTTC
TRBV18	TRBJ2-2	NA	TRBD1	CASSHGQGEITGELFF	TGTGCCAGCTCACACGGACAGGGGGAAATCACCGGGGAGCTGTTTTTT
TRBV10-3	TRBJ2-5	NA	TRBD2	CAISEPTGGLETQYF	TGTGCCATCAGTGAGCCAACGGGGGGGCTGGAGACCCAGTACTTC
TRBV19	TRBJ1-5	NA	NA	CASSISNTPRGNQPQHF	TGTGCCAGTAGTATTAGCAACACCCCGCGGGGCAATCAGCCCCAGCATTTT
TRBV3-1/TRBV3-2	TRBJ2-2	NA	NA	CASSPPRGGSTGELFF	TGTGCCAGCAGCCCCCCGCGGGGTGGGAGCACCGGGGAGCTGTTTTTT
TRBV19	TRBJ1-1	NA	NA	CATGTMNTEAFF	TGTGCCACCGGGACTATGAACACTGAAGCTTTCTTT
TRBV5-1	TRBJ2-6	few	NA	CASSPPQSSGANVLTF	TGCGCCAGCAGCCCTCCACAGAGCTCTGGGGCCAACGTCCTGACTTTC